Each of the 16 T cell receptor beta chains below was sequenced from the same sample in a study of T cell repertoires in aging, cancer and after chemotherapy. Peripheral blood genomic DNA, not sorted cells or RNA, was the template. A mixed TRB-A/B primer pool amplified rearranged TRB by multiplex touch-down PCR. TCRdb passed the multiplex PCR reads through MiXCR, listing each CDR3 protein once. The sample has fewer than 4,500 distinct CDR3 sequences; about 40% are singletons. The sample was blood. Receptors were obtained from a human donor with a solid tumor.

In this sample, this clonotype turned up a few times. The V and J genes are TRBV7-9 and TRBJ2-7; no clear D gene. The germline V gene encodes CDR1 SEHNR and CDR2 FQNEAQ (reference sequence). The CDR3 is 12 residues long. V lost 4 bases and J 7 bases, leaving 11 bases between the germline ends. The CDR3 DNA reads TGTGCCAGCAGCTCCGGATTTGGTGAGCAGTACTTC. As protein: CASSSGFGEQYF.

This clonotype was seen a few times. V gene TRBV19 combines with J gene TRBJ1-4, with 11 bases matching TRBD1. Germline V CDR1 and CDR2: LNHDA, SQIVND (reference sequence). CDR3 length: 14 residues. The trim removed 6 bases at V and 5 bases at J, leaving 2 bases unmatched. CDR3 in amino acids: CASRDRGRNEKLFF. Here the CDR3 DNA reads TGTGCCAGTAGGGACAGGGGGCGAAATGAAAAACTGTTTTTT. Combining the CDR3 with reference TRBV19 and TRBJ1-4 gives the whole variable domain DGGITQSPKYLFRKEGQNVTLSCEQNLNHDAMYWYRQDPGQGLRLIYYSQIVNDFQKGDIAEGYSVSREKKESFPLTVTSAQKNPTAFYLCASRDRGRNEKLFFGSGTQLSVL.

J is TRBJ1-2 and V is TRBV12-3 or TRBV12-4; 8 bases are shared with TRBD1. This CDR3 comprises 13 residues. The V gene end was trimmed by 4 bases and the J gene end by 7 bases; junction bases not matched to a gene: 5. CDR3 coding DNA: TGTGCCAGCAGTTCCGACAGGGGACTTGGCTACACCTTC. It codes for CASSSDRGLGYTF.

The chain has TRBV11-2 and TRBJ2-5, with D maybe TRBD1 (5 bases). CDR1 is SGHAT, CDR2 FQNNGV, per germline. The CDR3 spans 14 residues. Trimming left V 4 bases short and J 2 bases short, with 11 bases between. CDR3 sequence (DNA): TGTGCCAGCAGCTCTCAGGGATGGCAAGAGACCCAGTACTTC. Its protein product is CASSSQGWQETQYF.

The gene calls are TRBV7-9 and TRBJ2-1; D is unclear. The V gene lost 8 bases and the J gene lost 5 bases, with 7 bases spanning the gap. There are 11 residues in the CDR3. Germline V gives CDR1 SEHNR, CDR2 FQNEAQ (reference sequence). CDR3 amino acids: CASARNNEQFF. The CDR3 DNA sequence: TGTGCCAGCGCTCGTAACAATGAGCAGTTCTTC. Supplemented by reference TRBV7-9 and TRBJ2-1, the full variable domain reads DTGVSQNPRHKITKRGQNVTFRCDPISEHNRLYWYRQTLGQGPEFLTYFQNEAQLEKSRLLSDRFSAERPKGSFSTLEIQRTEQGDSAMYLCASARNNEQFFGPGTRLTVL.

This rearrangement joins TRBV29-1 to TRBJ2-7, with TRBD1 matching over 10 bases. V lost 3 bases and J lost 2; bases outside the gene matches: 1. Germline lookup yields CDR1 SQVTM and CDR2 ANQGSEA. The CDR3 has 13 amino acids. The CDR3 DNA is TGCAGCGTTGAGGGGACAGGGGCCTACGAGCAGTACTTC. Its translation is CSVEGTGAYEQYF.

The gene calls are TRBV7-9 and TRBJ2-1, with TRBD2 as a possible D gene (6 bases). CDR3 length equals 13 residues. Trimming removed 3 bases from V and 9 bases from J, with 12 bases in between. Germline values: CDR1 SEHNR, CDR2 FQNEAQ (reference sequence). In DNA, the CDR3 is TGTGCCAGCAGCTTCAGTATGGAGGGTGAGCAGTTCTTC. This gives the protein CASSFSMEGEQFF.

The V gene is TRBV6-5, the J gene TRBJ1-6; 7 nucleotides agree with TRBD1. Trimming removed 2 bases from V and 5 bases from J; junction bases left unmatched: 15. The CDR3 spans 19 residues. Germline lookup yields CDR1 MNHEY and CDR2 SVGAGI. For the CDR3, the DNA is TGTGCCAGCAGTTACCTCTTCTTACTGGGAACAGGGGATAATTCACCCCTCCACTTT. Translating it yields CASSYLFLLGTGDNSPLHF.

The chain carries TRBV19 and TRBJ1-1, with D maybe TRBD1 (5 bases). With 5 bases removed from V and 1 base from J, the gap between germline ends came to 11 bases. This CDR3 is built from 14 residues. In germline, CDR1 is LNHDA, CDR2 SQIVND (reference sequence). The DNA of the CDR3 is TGTGCCAGTAGTTGGGGGGTAACGAACACTGAAGCTTTCTTT. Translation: CASSWGVTNTEAFF.

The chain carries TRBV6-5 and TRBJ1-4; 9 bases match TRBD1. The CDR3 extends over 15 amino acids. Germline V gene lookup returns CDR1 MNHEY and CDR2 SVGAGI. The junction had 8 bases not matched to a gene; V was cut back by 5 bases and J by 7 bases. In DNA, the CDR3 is TGTGCCAGCAGTCCATCCGGGACAGGGAGTGAAAAACTGTTTTTT. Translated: CASSPSGTGSEKLFF.

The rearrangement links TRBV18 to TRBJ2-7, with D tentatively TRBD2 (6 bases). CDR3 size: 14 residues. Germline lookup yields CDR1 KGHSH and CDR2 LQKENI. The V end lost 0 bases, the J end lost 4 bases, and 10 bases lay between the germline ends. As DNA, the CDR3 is TGTGCCAGCTCACCACCGGCGGGGCTGTACGAGCAGTACTTC. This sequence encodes CASSPPAGLYEQYF. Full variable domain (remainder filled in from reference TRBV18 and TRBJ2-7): NAGVMQNPRHLVRRRGQEARLRCSPMKGHSHVYWYRQLPEEGLKFMVYLQKENIIDESGMPKERFSAEFPKEGPSILRIQQVVRGDSAAYFCASSPPAGLYEQYFGPGTRLTVT.

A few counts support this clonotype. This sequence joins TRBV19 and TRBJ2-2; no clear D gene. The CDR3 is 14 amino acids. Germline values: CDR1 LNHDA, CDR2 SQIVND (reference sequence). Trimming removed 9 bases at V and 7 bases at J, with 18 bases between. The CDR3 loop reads CASAYGSLNGELFF. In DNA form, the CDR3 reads TGTGCCAGCGCCTACGGATCCCTCAACGGGGAGCTGTTTTTT.

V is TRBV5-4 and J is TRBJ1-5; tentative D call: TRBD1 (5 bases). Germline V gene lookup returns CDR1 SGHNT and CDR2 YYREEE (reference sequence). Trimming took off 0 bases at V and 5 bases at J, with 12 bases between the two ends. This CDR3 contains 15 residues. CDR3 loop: CASSLDSGGDQPQHF. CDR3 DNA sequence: TGTGCCAGCAGCTTGGATTCGGGGGGAGATCAGCCCCAGCATTTT.

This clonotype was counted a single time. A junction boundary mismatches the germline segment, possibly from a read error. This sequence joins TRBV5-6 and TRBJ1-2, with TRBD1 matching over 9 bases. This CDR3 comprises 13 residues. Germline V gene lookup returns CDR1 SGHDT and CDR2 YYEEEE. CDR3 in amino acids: CASSLAGTGQYTF. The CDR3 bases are TGCGCCAGCAGCTTGGCCGGGACAGGGCAGTACACCTTC.

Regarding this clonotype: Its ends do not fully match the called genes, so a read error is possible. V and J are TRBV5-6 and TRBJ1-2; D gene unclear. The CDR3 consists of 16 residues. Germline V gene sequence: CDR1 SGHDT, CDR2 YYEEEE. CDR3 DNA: TGCGCCAGCAGCTTGGCGAGGCAAGGCAGCAACTATGGCTACACCTTC. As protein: CASSLARQGSNYGYTF.

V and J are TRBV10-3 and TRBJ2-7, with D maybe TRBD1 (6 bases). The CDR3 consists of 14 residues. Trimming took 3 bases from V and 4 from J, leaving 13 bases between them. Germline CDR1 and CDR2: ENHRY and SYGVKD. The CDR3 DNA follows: TGTGCCATCAGTGAATCTGGACAGCTGTACGAGCAGTACTTC. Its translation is CAISESGQLYEQYF.